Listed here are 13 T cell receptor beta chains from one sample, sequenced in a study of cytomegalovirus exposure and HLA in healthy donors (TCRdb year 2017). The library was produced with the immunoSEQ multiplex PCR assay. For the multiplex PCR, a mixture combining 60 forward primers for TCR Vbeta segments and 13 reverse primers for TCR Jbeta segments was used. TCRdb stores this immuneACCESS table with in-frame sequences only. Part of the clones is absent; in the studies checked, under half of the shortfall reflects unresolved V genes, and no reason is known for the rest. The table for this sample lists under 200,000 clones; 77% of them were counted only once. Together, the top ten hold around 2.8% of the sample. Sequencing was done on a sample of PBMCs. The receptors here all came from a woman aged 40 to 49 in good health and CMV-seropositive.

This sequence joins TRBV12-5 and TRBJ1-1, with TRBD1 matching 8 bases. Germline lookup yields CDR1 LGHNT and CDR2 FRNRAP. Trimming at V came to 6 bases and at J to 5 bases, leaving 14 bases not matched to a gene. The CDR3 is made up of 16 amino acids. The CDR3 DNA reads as TGTGCTAGTGGCTCCCTGATCGGACAGGGTAGGACTGAAGCTTTCTTT. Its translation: CASGSLIGQGRTEAFF.

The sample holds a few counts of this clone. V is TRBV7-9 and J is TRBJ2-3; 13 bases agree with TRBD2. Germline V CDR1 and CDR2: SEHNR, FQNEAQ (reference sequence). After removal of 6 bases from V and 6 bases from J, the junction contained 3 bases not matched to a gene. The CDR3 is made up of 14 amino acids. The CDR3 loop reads CASRPTSGGDTQYF. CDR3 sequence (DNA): TGTGCCAGCAGGCCGACTAGCGGGGGGGATACGCAGTATTTT.

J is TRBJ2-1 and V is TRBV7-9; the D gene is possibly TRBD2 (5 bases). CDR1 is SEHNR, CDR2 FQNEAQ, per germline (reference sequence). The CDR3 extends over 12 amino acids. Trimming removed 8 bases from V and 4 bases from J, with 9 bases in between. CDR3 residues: CASSRGYNEQFF. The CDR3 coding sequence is TGTGCCAGCTCTCGGGGATACAATGAGCAGTTCTTC.

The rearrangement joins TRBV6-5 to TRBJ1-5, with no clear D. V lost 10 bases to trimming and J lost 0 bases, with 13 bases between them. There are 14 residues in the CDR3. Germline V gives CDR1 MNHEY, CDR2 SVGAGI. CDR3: CAILAGNSNQPQHF. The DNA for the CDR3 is TGTGCCATCCTCGCAGGTAATAGCAATCAGCCCCAGCATTTT.

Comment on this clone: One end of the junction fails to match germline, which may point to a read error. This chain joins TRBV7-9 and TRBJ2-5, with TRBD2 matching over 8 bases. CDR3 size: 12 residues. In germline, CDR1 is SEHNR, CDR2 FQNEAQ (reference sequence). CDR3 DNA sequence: TGTTCCAGCAGCGGGGGCTGGGAGACCCAGTACTTC. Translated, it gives CSSSGGWETQYF.

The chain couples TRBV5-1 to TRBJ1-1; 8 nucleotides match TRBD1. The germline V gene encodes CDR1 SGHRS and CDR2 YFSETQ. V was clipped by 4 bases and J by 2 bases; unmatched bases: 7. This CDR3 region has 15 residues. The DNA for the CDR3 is TGCGCCAGCAGCCCTAGGACAGGGAGTAACACTGAAGCTTTCTTT. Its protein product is CASSPRTGSNTEAFF.

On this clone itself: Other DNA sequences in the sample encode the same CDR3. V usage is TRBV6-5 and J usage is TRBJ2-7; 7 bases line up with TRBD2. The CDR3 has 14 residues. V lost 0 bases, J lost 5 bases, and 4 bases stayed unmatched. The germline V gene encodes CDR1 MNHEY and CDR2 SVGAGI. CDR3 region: CASSYSTSSHEQYF. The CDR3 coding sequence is TGTGCCAGCAGTTACTCGACTAGCAGCCACGAGCAGTACTTC.

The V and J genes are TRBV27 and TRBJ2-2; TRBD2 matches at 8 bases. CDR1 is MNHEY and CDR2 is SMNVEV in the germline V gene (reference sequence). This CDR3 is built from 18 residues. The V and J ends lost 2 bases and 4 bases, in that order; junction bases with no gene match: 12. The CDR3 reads CASSLLLGLAGPTGELFF. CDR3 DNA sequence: TGTGCCAGCAGTTTACTCCTCGGGCTAGCGGGTCCCACCGGGGAGCTGTTTTTT.

The CDR3 protein is CSVEDSFFGTDTQYF. The CDR3 DNA sequence: TGCAGCGTAGAGGACAGTTTTTTCGGCACAGATACGCAGTATTTT. The chain uses TRBV29-1 and TRBJ2-3, with D maybe TRBD1 (6 bases). Trimming pared 6 bases from V and 1 base from J, leaving 17 bases between. CDR1 and CDR2 (germline): SQVTM, ANQGSEA. The length of the CDR3 is 15 residues.

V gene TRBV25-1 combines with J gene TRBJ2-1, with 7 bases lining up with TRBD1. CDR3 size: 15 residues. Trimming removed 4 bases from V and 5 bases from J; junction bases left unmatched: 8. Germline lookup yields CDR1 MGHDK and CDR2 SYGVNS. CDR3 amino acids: CASSGLDRLNNEQFF. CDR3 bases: TGTGCCAGCAGTGGGTTGGACAGGCTCAACAATGAGCAGTTCTTC. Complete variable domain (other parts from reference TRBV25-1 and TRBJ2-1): EADIYQTPRYLVIGTGKKITLECSQTMGHDKMYWYQQDPGMELHLIHYSYGVNSTEKGDLSSESTVSRIRTEHFPLTLESARPSHTSQYLCASSGLDRLNNEQFFGPGTRLTVL.

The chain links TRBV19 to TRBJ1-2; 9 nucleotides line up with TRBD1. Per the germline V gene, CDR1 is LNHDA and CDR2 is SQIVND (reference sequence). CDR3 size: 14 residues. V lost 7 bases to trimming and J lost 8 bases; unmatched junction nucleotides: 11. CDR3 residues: CASTLRDREGGYTF. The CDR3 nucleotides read TGTGCCAGTACTCTCAGGGACAGGGAGGGGGGCTACACCTTC.

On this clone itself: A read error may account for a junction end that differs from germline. The chain's CDR3 is CASSLRDRAGTEASF. As DNA, the CDR3 is TGTGCCAGCAGCTTACGGGACAGGGCAGGCACTGAAGCTTCCTTT. The gene calls are TRBV5-8 and TRBJ1-1; TRBD1 matches 9 bases. Germline V gene lookup returns CDR1 SGHTS and CDR2 YDEGEE. This CDR3 comprises 15 residues. The full variable domain, rest sourced from reference TRBV5-8 and TRBJ1-1, is EAGVTQSPTHLIKTRGQQATLRCSPISGHTSVYWYQQALGLGLQFLLWYDEGEERNRGNFPPRFSGRQFPNYSSELNVNALELEDSALYLCASSLRDRAGTEASFGQGTRLTVV.

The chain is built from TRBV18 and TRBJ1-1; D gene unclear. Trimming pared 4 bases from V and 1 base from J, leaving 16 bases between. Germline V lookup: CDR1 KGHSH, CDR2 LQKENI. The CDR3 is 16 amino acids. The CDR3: CASSLAGPAQNTEAFF. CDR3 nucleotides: TGTGCCAGCTCACTGGCGGGCCCCGCCCAGAACACTGAAGCTTTCTTT. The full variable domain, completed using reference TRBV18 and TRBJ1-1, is NAGVMQNPRHLVRRRGQEARLRCSPMKGHSHVYWYRQLPEEGLKFMVYLQKENIIDESGMPKERFSAEFPKEGPSILRIQQVVRGDSAAYFCASSLAGPAQNTEAFFGQGTRLTVV.